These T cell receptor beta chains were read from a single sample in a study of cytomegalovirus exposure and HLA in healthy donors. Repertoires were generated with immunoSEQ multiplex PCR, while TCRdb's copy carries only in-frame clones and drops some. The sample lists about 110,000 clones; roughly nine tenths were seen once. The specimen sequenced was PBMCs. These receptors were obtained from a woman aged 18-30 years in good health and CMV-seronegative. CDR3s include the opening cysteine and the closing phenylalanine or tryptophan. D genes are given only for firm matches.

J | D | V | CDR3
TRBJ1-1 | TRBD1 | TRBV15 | CATSRKLTGWDTEAFF
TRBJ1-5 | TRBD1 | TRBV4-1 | CASSPRDSQNQPQHF
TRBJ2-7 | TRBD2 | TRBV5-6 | CASSLSLAADVYEQYF
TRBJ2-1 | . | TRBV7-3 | CASSFEHYNEQFF
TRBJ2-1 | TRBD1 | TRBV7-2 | CASSSDRVNNEQFF
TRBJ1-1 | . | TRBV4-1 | CASSQGPNWGQENTEAFF
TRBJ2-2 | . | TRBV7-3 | CASSLIPRAGELFF
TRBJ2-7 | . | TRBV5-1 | CASSPPVRSSYEQYF
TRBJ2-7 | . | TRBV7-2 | CASSKGPGGEQYF
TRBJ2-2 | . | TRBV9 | CASSVDRVNTGELFF
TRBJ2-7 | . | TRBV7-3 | CASSSDRFSYEQYF
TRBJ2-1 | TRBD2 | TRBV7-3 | CASSSTLAGGYNEQFF
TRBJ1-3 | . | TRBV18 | CASSPGGAGNTIYF
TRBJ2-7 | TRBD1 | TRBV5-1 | CASSFGGTGNEQYF
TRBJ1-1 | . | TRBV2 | CASNMDTEAFF
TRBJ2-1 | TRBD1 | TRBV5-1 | CASRVIQGTEQFF
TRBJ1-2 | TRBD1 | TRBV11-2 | CASSPLWTGAAQDKGYTF
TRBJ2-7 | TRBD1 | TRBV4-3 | CASSQEMGQATYEQYF
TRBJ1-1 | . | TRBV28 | CASSFDTGTLNTEAFF
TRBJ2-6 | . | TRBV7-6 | CAISSGANVLTF
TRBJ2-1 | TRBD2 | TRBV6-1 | CASSTSGGPYNEQFF
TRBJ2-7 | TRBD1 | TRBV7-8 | CASSLWDSPYEQYF
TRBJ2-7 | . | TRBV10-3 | CAISEFPNSYEQYF
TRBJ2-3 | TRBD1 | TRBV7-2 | CASSPRQGAADTQYF
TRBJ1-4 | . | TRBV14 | CASSTNRELSEKLFF
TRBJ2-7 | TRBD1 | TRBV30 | CAWSKPGQGRYEQYF
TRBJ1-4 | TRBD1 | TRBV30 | CAWSPFTGATNEKLFF
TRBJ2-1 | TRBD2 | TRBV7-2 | CASSLAALAGGYNEQFF
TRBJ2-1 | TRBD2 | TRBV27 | CASSLGGSSGRSYNEQFF
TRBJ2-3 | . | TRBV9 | CASSAPLERSSTDTQYF
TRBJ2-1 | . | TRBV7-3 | CASSLSPSYNEQFF
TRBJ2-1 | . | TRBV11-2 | CASTSTVTYNEQFF
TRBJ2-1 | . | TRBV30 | CAWGIGVGNEQFF
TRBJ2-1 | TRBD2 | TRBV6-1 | CASKELAGGNEQFF
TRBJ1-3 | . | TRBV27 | CASSLGGPGNTIYF
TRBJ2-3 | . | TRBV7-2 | CASSFSDYPARRGTDTQYF
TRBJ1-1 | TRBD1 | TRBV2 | CASSTPTGAHTEAFF
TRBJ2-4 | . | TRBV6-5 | CASSYSGLRAKNIQYF
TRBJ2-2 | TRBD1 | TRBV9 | CASSVGGTGNTGELFF
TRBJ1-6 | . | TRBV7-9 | CASDPIGESSYNSPLHF
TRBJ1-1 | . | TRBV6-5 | CASSRPHRDEAFF
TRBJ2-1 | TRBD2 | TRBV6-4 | CASSRSGALGGEQFF
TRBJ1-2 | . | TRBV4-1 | CASGGGAGYGYTF
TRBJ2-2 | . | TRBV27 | CASSPPITGELFF
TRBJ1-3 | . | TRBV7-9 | CAGRVGSSGNTIYF
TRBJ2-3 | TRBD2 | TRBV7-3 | CASSLMATGGLTDTQYF
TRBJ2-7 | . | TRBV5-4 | CASSENRAPYEQYF
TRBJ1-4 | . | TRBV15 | CATERGARTNEKLFF
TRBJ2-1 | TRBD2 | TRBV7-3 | CASSSTSGGYNEQFF
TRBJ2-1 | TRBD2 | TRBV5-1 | CASSPPGLAGVYEQFF
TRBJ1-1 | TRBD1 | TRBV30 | CAWSVIQGEAFF
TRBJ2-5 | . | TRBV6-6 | CASSSAGIETQYF
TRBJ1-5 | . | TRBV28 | CASSYRVNGNQPQHF
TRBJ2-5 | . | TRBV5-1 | CASSLVGGGETQYF
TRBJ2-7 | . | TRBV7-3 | CASSFEGGSSYEQYF